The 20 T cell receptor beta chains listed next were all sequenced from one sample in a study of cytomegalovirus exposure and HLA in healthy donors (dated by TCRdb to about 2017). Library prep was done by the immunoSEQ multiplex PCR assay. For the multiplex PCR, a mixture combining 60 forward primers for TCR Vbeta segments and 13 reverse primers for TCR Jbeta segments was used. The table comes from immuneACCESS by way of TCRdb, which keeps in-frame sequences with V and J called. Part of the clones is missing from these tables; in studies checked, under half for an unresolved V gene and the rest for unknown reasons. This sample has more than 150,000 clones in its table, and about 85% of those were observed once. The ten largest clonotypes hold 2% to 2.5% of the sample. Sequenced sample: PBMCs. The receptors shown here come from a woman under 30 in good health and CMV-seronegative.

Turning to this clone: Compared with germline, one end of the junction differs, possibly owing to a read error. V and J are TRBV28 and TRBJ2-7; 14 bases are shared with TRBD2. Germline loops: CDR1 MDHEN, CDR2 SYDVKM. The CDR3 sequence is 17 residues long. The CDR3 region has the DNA TGTGCCAGCAGGCCCGGGACTAGCGGGAGCCCATCCTACGGGCAGTACTTC. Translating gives CASRPGTSGSPSYGQYF.

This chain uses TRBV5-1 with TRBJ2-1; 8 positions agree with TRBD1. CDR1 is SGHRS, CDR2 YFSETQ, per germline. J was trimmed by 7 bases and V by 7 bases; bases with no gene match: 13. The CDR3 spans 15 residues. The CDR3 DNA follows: TGCGCCAGCGTCGTAGGGCAGGGGGCGCGTAATGAGCAGTTCTTC. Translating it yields CASVVGQGARNEQFF.

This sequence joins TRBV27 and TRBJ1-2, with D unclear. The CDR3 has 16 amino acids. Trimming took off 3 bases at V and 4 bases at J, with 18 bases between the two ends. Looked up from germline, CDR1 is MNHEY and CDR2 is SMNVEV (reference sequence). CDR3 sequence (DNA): TGTGCCAGCAGTTTGTCAGCGGTCGGCGGGAGCTATGGCTACACCTTC. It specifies CASSLSAVGGSYGYTF.

The chain's CDR3 is CASSLAGGSKTQYF. CDR3 DNA: TGTGCCAGCAGCTTGGCTGGGGGGTCCAAGACCCAGTACTTC. V is TRBV7-8 and J is TRBJ2-5; weak D call: TRBD2 (6 bases). The CDR3 has 14 amino acids. From germline, CDR1 is SGHVS and CDR2 FQNEAQ. Trimming cost V 3 bases and J 6 bases, with 14 bases left between them.

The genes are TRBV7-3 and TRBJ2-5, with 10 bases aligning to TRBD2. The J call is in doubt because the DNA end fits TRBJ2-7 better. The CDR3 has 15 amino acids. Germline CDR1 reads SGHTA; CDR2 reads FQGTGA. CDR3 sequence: CASTSSGSLSYEQYF. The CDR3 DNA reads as TGTGCCAGCACGTCTAGCGGGAGCCTCTCCTACGAGCAGTACTTC.

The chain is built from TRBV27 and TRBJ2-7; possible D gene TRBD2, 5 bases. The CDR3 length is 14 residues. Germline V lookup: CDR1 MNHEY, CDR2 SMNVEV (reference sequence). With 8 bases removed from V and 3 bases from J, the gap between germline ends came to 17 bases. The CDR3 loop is CASGLAGIVYEQYF. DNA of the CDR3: TGTGCCAGCGGGCTAGCAGGTATTGTCTACGAGCAGTACTTC.

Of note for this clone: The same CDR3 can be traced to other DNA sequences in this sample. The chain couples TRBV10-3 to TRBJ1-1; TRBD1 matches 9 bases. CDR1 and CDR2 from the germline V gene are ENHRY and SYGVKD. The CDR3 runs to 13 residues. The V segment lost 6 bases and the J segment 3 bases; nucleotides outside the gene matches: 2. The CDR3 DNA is TGTGCCATCAGCCGGGACAGGGACACTGAAGCTTTCTTT. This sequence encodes CAISRDRDTEAFF.

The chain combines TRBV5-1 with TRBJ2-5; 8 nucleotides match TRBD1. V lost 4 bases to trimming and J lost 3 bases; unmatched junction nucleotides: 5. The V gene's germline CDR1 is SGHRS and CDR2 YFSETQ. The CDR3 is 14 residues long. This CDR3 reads CASSPGQGEETQYF. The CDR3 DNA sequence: TGCGCCAGCAGCCCCGGACAGGGCGAAGAGACCCAGTACTTC.

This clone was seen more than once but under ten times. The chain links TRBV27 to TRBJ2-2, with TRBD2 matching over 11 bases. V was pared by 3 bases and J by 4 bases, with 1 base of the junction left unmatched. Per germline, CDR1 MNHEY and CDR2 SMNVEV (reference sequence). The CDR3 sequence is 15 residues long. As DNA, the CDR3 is TGTGCCAGCAGTTTTGGACTAGCGGGCACCGGGGAGCTGTTTTTT. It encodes CASSFGLAGTGELFF.

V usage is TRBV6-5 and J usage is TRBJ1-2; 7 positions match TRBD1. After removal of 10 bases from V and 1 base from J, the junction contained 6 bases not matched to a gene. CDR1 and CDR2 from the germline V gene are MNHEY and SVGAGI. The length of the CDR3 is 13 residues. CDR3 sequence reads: CAIRDSYNYGYTF. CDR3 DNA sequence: TGTGCCATCCGGGACAGTTATAACTATGGCTACACCTTC.

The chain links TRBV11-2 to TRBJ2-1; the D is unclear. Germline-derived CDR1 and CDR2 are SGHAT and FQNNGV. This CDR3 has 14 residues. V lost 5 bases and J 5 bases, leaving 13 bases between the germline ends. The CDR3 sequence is CASSPLVENNEQFF. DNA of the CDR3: TGTGCCAGCAGCCCCCTGGTTGAGAACAATGAGCAGTTCTTC.

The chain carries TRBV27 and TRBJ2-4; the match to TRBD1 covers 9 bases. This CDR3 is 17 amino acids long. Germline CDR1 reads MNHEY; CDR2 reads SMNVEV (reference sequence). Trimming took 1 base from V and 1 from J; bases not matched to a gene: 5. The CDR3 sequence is CASSLFSQGAAKNIQYF. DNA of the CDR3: TGTGCCAGCAGTTTATTTTCACAGGGGGCGGCCAAAAACATTCAGTACTTC.

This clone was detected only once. CDR3 region: CASSQALNQPQHF. The DNA of the CDR3 is TGCGCCAGCAGCCAAGCTCTCAATCAGCCCCAGCATTTT. V and J are TRBV4-1 and TRBJ1-5; D not certain. Trimming removed 1 base from V and 3 bases from J, with 4 bases in between. Germline V gives CDR1 MGHRA, CDR2 YSYEKL. The CDR3 loop spans 13 amino acids.

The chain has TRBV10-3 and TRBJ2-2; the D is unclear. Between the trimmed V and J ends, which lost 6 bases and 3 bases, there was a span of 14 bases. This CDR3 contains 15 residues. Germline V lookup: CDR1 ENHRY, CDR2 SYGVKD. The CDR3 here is CAIRTLAVDTGELFF. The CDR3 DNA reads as TGTGCCATCAGAACGTTGGCTGTCGACACCGGGGAGCTGTTTTTT.

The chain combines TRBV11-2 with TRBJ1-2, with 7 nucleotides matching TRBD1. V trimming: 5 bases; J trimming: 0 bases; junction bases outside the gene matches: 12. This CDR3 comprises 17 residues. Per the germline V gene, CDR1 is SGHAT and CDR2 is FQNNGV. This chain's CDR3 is CASSPRQGGSPNYGYTF. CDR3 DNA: TGTGCCAGCAGCCCCCGACAGGGTGGGTCCCCTAACTATGGCTACACCTTC.

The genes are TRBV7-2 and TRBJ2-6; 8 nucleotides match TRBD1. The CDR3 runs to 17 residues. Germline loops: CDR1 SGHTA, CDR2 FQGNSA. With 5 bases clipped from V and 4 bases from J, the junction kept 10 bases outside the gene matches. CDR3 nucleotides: TGTGCCAGCAGCCGGTCGACAGGGGCTCTGGGGGCCAACGTCCTGACTTTC. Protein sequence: CASSRSTGALGANVLTF.

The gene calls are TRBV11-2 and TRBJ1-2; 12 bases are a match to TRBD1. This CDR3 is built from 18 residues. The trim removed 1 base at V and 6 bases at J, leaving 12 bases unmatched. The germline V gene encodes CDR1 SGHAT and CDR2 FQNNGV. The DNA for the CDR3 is TGTGCCAGCAGCTTAGGAAGGGGACAGGGGGCGAGACGTGATGGCTACACCTTC. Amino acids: CASSLGRGQGARRDGYTF. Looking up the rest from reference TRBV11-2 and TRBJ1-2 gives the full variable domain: EAGVAQSPRYKIIEKRQSVAFWCNPISGHATLYWYQQILGQGPKLLIQFQNNGVVDDSQLPKDRFSAERLKGVDSTLKIQPAKLEDSAVYLCASSLGRGQGARRDGYTFGSGTRLTVV.

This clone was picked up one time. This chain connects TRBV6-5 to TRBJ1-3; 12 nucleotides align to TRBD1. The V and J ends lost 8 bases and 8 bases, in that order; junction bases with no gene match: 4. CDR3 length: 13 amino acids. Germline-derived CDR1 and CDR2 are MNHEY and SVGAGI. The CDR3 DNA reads TGTGCCAGCGGGGGACAGGGGGCAGACACCATATATTTT. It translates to CASGGQGADTIYF.

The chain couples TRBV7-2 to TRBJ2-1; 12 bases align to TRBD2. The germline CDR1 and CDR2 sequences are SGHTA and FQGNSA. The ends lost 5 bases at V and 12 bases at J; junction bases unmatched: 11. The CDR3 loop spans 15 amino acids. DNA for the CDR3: TGTGCCAGCAGCCCCAGGGGACTAGCGGGCATTGGGCAGTTCTTC. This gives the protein CASSPRGLAGIGQFF.

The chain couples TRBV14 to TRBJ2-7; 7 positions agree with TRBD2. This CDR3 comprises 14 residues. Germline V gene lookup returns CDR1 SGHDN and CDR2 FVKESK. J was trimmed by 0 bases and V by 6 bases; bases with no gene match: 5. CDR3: CASRRSSGSYEQYF. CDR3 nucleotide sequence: TGTGCCAGCAGGCGTTCTAGCGGCTCCTACGAGCAGTACTTC.